What follows are 27 T cell receptor beta chains derived from one specimen sequenced in a study of response to subunit inactivated influenza vaccine. TCRdb independently ran MiXCR on the RT-PCR reads; one entry per CDR3 protein. The data hold about 800,000 distinct CDR3 sequences, with 21% observed a single time. Sequenced material: PBMCs from blood, taken around 5 days after vaccination. These receptors were collected from a man between 50 and 59 years old who received an inactivated influenza vaccine.

This clonotype was detected only a few times. The rearrangement uses TRBV7-8 and TRBJ1-6; the D is unclear. The CDR3 consists of 14 residues. The V gene lost 5 bases and the J gene lost 7 bases, with 12 bases spanning the gap. Looked up from germline, CDR1 is SGHVS and CDR2 is FQNEAQ. The CDR3 DNA sequence: TGTGCCAGCAGCCCGGACCGTTTGAATTCACCCCTCCACTTT. Its translation: CASSPDRLNSPLHF.

This chain links TRBV11-2 with TRBJ2-1, with 15 positions matching TRBD2. The V gene's germline CDR1 is SGHAT and CDR2 FQNNGV. J gave up 8 bases and V 5 bases, and 7 bases lay outside the gene matches. The CDR3 extends over 16 amino acids. DNA for the CDR3: TGTGCCAGCAGCCGGGGGACTAGCGGGGGGTTAGATGAGCAGTTCTTC. Amino acid sequence: CASSRGTSGGLDEQFF.

The V gene is TRBV6-2 or TRBV6-3, the J gene TRBJ2-3, with D maybe TRBD1 (6 bases). Germline assignment: CDR1 MNHEY and CDR2 SVGEGT. This CDR3 contains 14 residues. The V end was cut by 8 bases, the J end by 1 base, with 13 bases between. The CDR3 is CASQTGLGTDTQYF. CDR3 sequence (DNA): TGTGCCAGCCAGACAGGTCTGGGCACAGATACGCAGTATTTT.

V usage is TRBV12-3 or TRBV12-4 and J usage is TRBJ2-1, with 12 bases fitting TRBD2. CDR3 size: 16 residues. Trimming cost V 4 bases and J 9 bases; bases outside gene matches: 10. In nucleotides, the CDR3 is TGTGCCAGCAGTTCATCTCTAGCGGGAGGGCCGGGTGAGCAGTTCTTC. This gives the protein CASSSSLAGGPGEQFF.

The J gene is TRBJ1-4, the V gene TRBV29-1; 10 positions match TRBD1. In germline, CDR1 is SQVTM, CDR2 ANQGSEA. The junction had 10 bases not matched to a gene; V was cut back by 7 bases and J by 11 bases. This CDR3 spans 13 amino acids. DNA of the CDR3: TGCAGCGCCACCGGGACAGGGGCTTATAAACTGTTTTTT. Encoded protein: CSATGTGAYKLFF.

This clonotype was seen only once. This chain joins TRBV5-1 and TRBJ2-5, with 8 bases lining up with TRBD1. This CDR3 region has 15 residues. The V and J ends lost 4 bases and 1 base, in that order; junction bases with no gene match: 6. Looked up from germline, CDR1 is SGHRS and CDR2 is YFSETQ. The DNA of the CDR3 is TGCGCCAGCAGCACGAACAGGGGGACCCAAGAGACCCAGTACTTC. Translating it yields CASSTNRGTQETQYF.

This clonotype was found a few times. The chain uses TRBV5-1 and TRBJ1-1; possibly TRBD1 for D (5 bases). The V gene lost 3 bases and the J gene lost 1 base, with 16 bases spanning the gap. The V gene's germline CDR1 is SGHRS and CDR2 YFSETQ. The CDR3 sequence is 16 residues long. The CDR3 DNA sequence: TGCGCCAGCAGCTCCGACCATGGGGGTGCGAACACTGAAGCTTTCTTT. As protein: CASSSDHGGANTEAFF.

The chain links TRBV7-8 to TRBJ2-2, with D unresolved. Per germline, CDR1 SGHVS and CDR2 FQNEAQ. The V end was cut by 1 base, the J end by 6 bases, with 6 bases between. The CDR3 loop spans 13 amino acids. DNA of the CDR3: TGTGCCAGCAGCTTAGAAGTGTCCGGGGAGCTGTTTTTT. This gives the protein CASSLEVSGELFF.

The CDR3 is CATSKDRVGETQYF. CDR3 DNA: TGTGCCACCAGCAAGGACAGGGTCGGAGAGACCCAGTACTTC. The chain is built from TRBV15 and TRBJ2-5, with 8 bases aligning to TRBD1. The trim removed 4 bases at V and 4 bases at J, leaving 5 bases unmatched. The CDR3 length is 14 residues. Germline lookup yields CDR1 LNHNV and CDR2 YYDKDF (reference sequence).

The rearrangement joins TRBV28 to TRBJ1-5; tentatively, D is TRBD1 (6 bases). CDR1 is MDHEN, CDR2 SYDVKM, per germline. The length of the CDR3 is 15 residues. V was cut by 6 bases and J by 4 bases, with 16 bases left in between. The CDR3 coding sequence is TGTGCCAGCAGAGCGGACAGCCCCGATAATCAGCCCCAGCATTTT. Amino acids: CASRADSPDNQPQHF.

This clonotype was seen only a few times. This sequence joins TRBV12-3 or TRBV12-4 and TRBJ2-2; the D gene is possibly TRBD1 (5 bases). CDR3 length: 15 residues. V lost 3 bases and J 3 bases, leaving 11 bases between the germline ends. The CDR3 DNA follows: TGTGCCAGCAGTTTGGGGCAGGGTCACACCGGGGAGCTGTTTTTT. It translates to CASSLGQGHTGELFF.

The chain links TRBV11-1 to TRBJ2-1; 12 nucleotides line up with TRBD2. Germline V gene lookup returns CDR1 SGHAT and CDR2 FQDESV (reference sequence). Trimming took 3 bases from V and 1 from J; bases not matched to a gene: 7. The CDR3 has 18 amino acids. In nucleotides, the CDR3 is TGTGCCAGCAGCTTCCCAGCGACTAGCGGGAGTTCCTACAATGAGCAGTTCTTC. It encodes CASSFPATSGSSYNEQFF. The entire variable domain, with the rest obtained from reference TRBV11-1 and TRBJ2-1, is as follows: EAEVAQSPRYKITEKSQAVAFWCDPISGHATLYWYRQILGQGPELLVQFQDESVVDDSQLPKDRFSAERLKGVDSTLKIQPAELGDSAMYLCASSFPATSGSSYNEQFFGPGTRLTVL.

In this sample, this clonotype turned up many times. The rearrangement links TRBV9 to TRBJ2-1, with unresolved D. CDR3 length equals 15 residues. V dropped 0 bases and J dropped 0 bases, with 7 bases sitting between them. CDR1 is SGDLS and CDR2 is YYNGEE in the germline V gene. CDR3 sequence (DNA): TGTGCCAGCAGCGTAGGCAGTAGCTCCTACAATGAGCAGTTCTTC. Amino acid sequence: CASSVGSSSYNEQFF.

This clonotype was seen repeatedly, ten times or more. This rearrangement joins TRBV6-1 to TRBJ2-1; 9 nucleotides line up with TRBD2. Per the germline V gene, CDR1 is MNHNS and CDR2 is SASEGT. V shed 2 bases and J 3 bases; nucleotides not matched to a gene: 2. This CDR3 comprises 15 residues. In DNA, the CDR3 is TGTGCCAGCAGTGAATTTAGCGGGGGCTACAATGAGCAGTTCTTC. Amino acid sequence: CASSEFSGGYNEQFF.

The CDR3 here is CASSPGPALLSYEQYF. The CDR3 coding sequence is TGTGCCAGCAGCCCTGGACCGGCGTTACTATCCTACGAGCAGTACTTC. The V call is TRBV7-2, the J call TRBJ2-7; D not resolved. CDR3 size: 16 residues. The V and J ends lost 5 bases and 1 base respectively, with 18 bases between them. Germline-derived CDR1 and CDR2 are SGHTA and FQGNSA.

This clonotype was seen only a few times. The chain links TRBV20-1 to TRBJ2-7, with TRBD2 as a possible D gene (5 bases). The CDR3 is 15 residues long. Deletions cut 3 bases from V and 1 base from J, with 16 bases between. Germline values: CDR1 DFQATT, CDR2 SNEGSKA (reference sequence). CDR3 sequence: CSASPSGRNSYEQYF. Here the CDR3 DNA reads TGCAGTGCTAGCCCCTCGGGGAGAAATTCCTACGAGCAGTACTTC.

This clonotype occurred a few times. The chain recombines TRBV5-1 with TRBJ2-1; D is possibly TRBD1 or TRBD2 (5 bases each). Germline V gives CDR1 SGHRS, CDR2 YFSETQ. With 5 bases removed from V and 6 bases from J, the gap between germline ends came to 18 bases. The CDR3 extends over 15 amino acids. The CDR3 DNA reads as TGCGCCAGCAGTTCCTTCGGGACCGAAGTCAATGAGCAGTTCTTC. Translating gives CASSSFGTEVNEQFF.

The rearrangement uses TRBV20-1 and TRBJ1-5, with TRBD1 as a possible D gene (6 bases). The CDR3 covers 16 residues. Germline assignment: CDR1 DFQATT and CDR2 SNEGSKA (reference sequence). V was pared by 0 bases and J by 4 bases, with 16 bases between. The CDR3 is CSARDNGRGPNQPQHF. Here the CDR3 DNA reads TGCAGTGCTAGAGATAATGGCAGGGGACCAAATCAGCCCCAGCATTTT.

The V gene is TRBV11-2, the J gene TRBJ2-6; tentatively, D is TRBD1 (6 bases). Germline CDR1 is SGHAT and CDR2 is FQNNGV. Trimming pared 1 base from V and 2 bases from J, leaving 15 bases between. The CDR3 covers 18 residues. The CDR3 nucleotides are TGTGCCAGCAGCTTAGTGGGCAGGGGAATCGCTGGGGCCAACGTCCTGACTTTC. Translation: CASSLVGRGIAGANVLTF.

This clonotype was seen only a few times. This chain connects TRBV12-3 or TRBV12-4 to TRBJ2-5; tentatively, D is TRBD1 or TRBD2 (6 bases each). This CDR3 comprises 16 residues. V dropped 6 bases and J dropped 0 bases, with 17 bases sitting between them. The CDR3 reads CASRPPGAGNQETQYF. CDR3 nucleotides: TGTGCCAGCAGACCCCCGGGGGCGGGGAACCAAGAGACCCAGTACTTC.

V is TRBV5-1 and J is TRBJ2-1, with TRBD2 identical over 13 bases. Losses at the gene ends were 1 base for V and 7 bases for J; bases not matched to a gene: 2. The length of the CDR3 is 15 residues. Germline V CDR1 and CDR2: SGHRS, YFSETQ. The CDR3, as DNA: TGCGCCAGCAGCTTGACTAGCGGGAGGGTAAATGAGCAGTTCTTC. It encodes CASSLTSGRVNEQFF.

The chain uses TRBV5-4 and TRBJ2-5; the D gene is possibly TRBD1 (6 bases). Germline V gene sequence: CDR1 SGHNT, CDR2 YYREEE (reference sequence). CDR3 length: 15 residues. Trimming took off 4 bases at V and 2 bases at J, with 15 bases between the two ends. Here the CDR3 reads CASSLQGTDQETQYF. The CDR3 DNA sequence: TGTGCCAGCAGCCTACAGGGTACGGATCAAGAGACCCAGTACTTC. The entire variable domain, with the rest obtained from reference TRBV5-4 and TRBJ2-5, is as follows: ETGVTQSPTHLIKTRGQQVTLRCSSQSGHNTVSWYQQALGQGPQFIFQYYREEENGRGNFPPRFSGLQFPNYSSELNVNALELDDSALYLCASSLQGTDQETQYFGPGTRLLVL.

DNA of the CDR3: TGTGCCACTTCCGGGACTAGCTCCGGGGAGCTGTTTTTT. It translates to CATSGTSSGELFF. This rearrangement joins TRBV10-3 to TRBJ2-2; 9 nucleotides align to TRBD2. Germline CDR1 and CDR2: ENHRY and SYGVKD. J gave up 6 bases and V 10 bases, and 6 bases lay outside the gene matches. The CDR3 is 13 amino acids.

This clonotype was found a few times. CDR3 sequence reads: CASSPDRVWNEQYF. CDR3 in DNA: TGTGCCAGCAGTCCAGACAGGGTATGGAACGAGCAGTACTTC. The chain recombines TRBV6-1 with TRBJ2-7, with 7 nucleotides matching TRBD1. The CDR3 sequence is 14 residues long. Germline lookup yields CDR1 MNHNS and CDR2 SASEGT. The J segment lost 5 bases and the V segment lost 5 bases, leaving 9 bases of the junction unmatched.

The genes are TRBV7-9 and TRBJ1-1; 9 bases align to TRBD1. The CDR3 contains 12 residues. CDR1 and CDR2 (germline): SEHNR, FQNEAQ (reference sequence). V lost 11 bases, J lost 4 bases, and 5 bases stayed unmatched. The CDR3 loop reads CAFRQGGTEAFF. The CDR3 DNA reads TGTGCCTTCAGACAGGGGGGCACTGAAGCTTTCTTT.

This sequence joins TRBV7-8 and TRBJ2-3; 8 nucleotides align to TRBD2. CDR3 size: 16 residues. J was trimmed by 2 bases and V by 1 base; bases with no gene match: 5. Looked up from germline, CDR1 is SGHVS and CDR2 is FQNEAQ. CDR3 in amino acids: CASSLGPGGPTDTQYF. CDR3 coding DNA: TGTGCCAGCAGCTTAGGACCGGGGGGGCCCACAGATACGCAGTATTTT.

This clonotype has a handful of counts. V usage is TRBV12-3 or TRBV12-4 and J usage is TRBJ1-5; 8 bases line up with TRBD1. The CDR3 spans 15 residues. Trimming cost V 1 base and J 5 bases; bases outside gene matches: 4. CDR3 residues: CASSLGRGPYQPQHF. CDR3 coding DNA: TGTGCCAGCAGTTTAGGCAGGGGGCCTTATCAGCCCCAGCATTTT.